The 24 T cell receptor beta chains given below trace back to one sample, sequenced in a study of OX40 agonist ivuxolimab in advanced cancers. TCRdb's table, derived via immunoSEQ multiplex PCR, lists solely in-frame clones and lacks some. Here the sample spans 55,000 to 60,000 clones, 85% to 95% being singletons. The source was CD4+ or CD8+ T cells sorted from blood, collected in a trial of the OX40 agonist ivuxolimab. These receptor sequences come from an adult with an advanced solid tumor such as melanoma, head and neck, liver or kidney cancer.

V is TRBV5-8 and J is TRBJ2-7; TRBD1 matches at 12 bases. J gave up 3 bases and V 4 bases, and 5 bases lay outside the gene matches. This CDR3 spans 15 amino acids. Germline CDR1 SGHTS, CDR2 YDEGEE. The CDR3 here is CASSRDRGRFYEQYF. CDR3 DNA: TGTGCCAGCAGCCGGGACAGGGGGCGATTCTACGAGCAGTACTTC.

This chain joins TRBV19 and TRBJ2-2; D is undetermined. V gave up 2 bases and J gave up 6 bases, with 7 bases separating them. The CDR3 is made up of 13 amino acids. Germline V lookup: CDR1 LNHDA, CDR2 SQIVND (reference sequence). This chain's CDR3 is CASSITLSGELFF. The CDR3 coding sequence is TGTGCCAGTAGTATAACCCTCTCCGGGGAGCTGTTTTTT.

This rearrangement joins TRBV2 to TRBJ2-3; D is unclear. The CDR3 sequence is 15 residues long. V was shortened by 6 bases and J by 2 bases, with 15 bases between the two germline ends. Germline V gives CDR1 SNHLY, CDR2 FYNNEI. The CDR3 here is CASRTLQDHTDTQYF. The CDR3 DNA is TGTGCCAGCAGGACCCTGCAGGACCACACAGATACGCAGTATTTT.

The chain uses TRBV5-6 and TRBJ2-5; D is possibly TRBD2 (5 bases). Trimming pared 1 base from V and 0 bases from J, leaving 19 bases between. Looked up from germline, CDR1 is SGHDT and CDR2 is YYEEEE. The CDR3 runs 18 residues. CDR3 DNA: TGTGCCAGCAGCTTGCGGGTGATAGCGACCGAGTACCAAGAGACCCAGTACTTC. Translating gives CASSLRVIATEYQETQYF.

The rearrangement uses TRBV9 and TRBJ1-1; tentative D call: TRBD1 (5 bases). V shed 0 bases and J shed 0 bases, with 15 bases lying between them. The germline gives CDR1 SGDLS, CDR2 YYNGEE. The CDR3 spans 17 residues. This CDR3 is CASSVEAGPTLNTEAFF. The CDR3 nucleotides are TGTGCCAGCAGCGTAGAGGCAGGGCCGACCTTGAACACTGAAGCTTTCTTT.

V usage is TRBV7-8 and J usage is TRBJ2-7; 10 bases agree with TRBD1. This CDR3 spans 14 amino acids. Germline V gives CDR1 SGHVS, CDR2 FQNEAQ. V dropped 5 bases and J dropped 0; count of bases not matched to a gene: 1. The CDR3 DNA sequence: TGTGCCAGCAGCCGGGACAGGGGCTCCTACGAGCAGTACTTC. Protein sequence: CASSRDRGSYEQYF.

J is TRBJ2-2 and V is TRBV5-4; D not resolved. This CDR3 has 16 amino acids. The germline gives CDR1 SGHNT, CDR2 YYREEE (reference sequence). V was cut by 6 bases and J by 1 base, with 16 bases left in between. The CDR3 sequence: CASTPAETKNTGELFF. CDR3 DNA sequence: TGTGCCAGCACCCCGGCGGAGACCAAGAACACCGGGGAGCTGTTTTTT.

The chain couples TRBV9 to TRBJ2-1, with D perhaps matching TRBD1 (6 bases). V was pared by 4 bases and J by 8 bases, with 22 bases between. The CDR3 length is 16 residues. The germline gives CDR1 SGDLS, CDR2 YYNGEE. This CDR3 is CASSRAQGTTNDEQFF. CDR3 nucleotides: TGTGCCAGCAGCAGGGCACAGGGAACAACCAACGATGAGCAGTTCTTC.

V usage is TRBV9 and J usage is TRBJ2-6, with 12 nucleotides matching TRBD2. The CDR3 is made up of 19 amino acids. The V and J ends lost 4 bases and 3 bases, in that order; junction bases with no gene match: 11. From germline, CDR1 is SGDLS and CDR2 YYNGEE. DNA for the CDR3: TGTGCCAGCAGCCCGAGGGGGACTAGCGGGTTTGGTGGGGCCAACGTCCTGACTTTC. Translated: CASSPRGTSGFGGANVLTF.

This sequence joins TRBV10-3 and TRBJ1-1; D is ambiguous. Germline loops: CDR1 ENHRY, CDR2 SYGVKD. This CDR3 spans 14 amino acids. The V gene lost 3 bases and the J gene lost 0 bases, with 8 bases spanning the gap. The CDR3 loop is CAISDRGMNTEAFF. CDR3 DNA: TGTGCCATCAGTGATAGAGGAATGAACACTGAAGCTTTCTTT.

The CDR3 loop reads CASSLAPGEQYF. CDR3 bases: TGTGCCAGCAGCTTAGCCCCGGGAGAGCAGTACTTC. The chain is built from TRBV11-2 and TRBJ2-7; the D gene is possibly TRBD2 (5 bases). Germline V CDR1 and CDR2: SGHAT, FQNNGV. CDR3 length equals 12 residues. V was pared by 1 base and J by 7 bases, with 8 bases between. Full variable domain (remainder filled in from reference TRBV11-2 and TRBJ2-7): EAGVAQSPRYKIIEKRQSVAFWCNPISGHATLYWYQQILGQGPKLLIQFQNNGVVDDSQLPKDRFSAERLKGVDSTLKIQPAKLEDSAVYLCASSLAPGEQYFGPGTRLTVT.

The chain joins TRBV14 to TRBJ2-1; 8 bases align to TRBD2. CDR3 length equals 15 residues. Germline values: CDR1 SGHDN, CDR2 FVKESK. Trimming cost V 0 bases and J 9 bases; bases outside gene matches: 7. The CDR3 nucleotides are TGTGCCAGCAGCCAAGATCTCAGGCTAGCGGGTGAGCAGTTCTTC. Translation: CASSQDLRLAGEQFF.

This chain links TRBV7-9 with TRBJ1-2; D is possibly TRBD1 (5 bases). CDR3 size: 17 residues. CDR1 is SEHNR, CDR2 FQNEAQ, per germline (reference sequence). The ends were cut back, 2 bases at V and 2 bases at J, with 18 bases in the middle. This CDR3 is CASSLPLPTRENYGYTF. The CDR3 nucleotides read TGTGCCAGCAGCTTACCCCTACCGACCAGGGAGAACTATGGCTACACCTTC.

This chain uses TRBV2 with TRBJ2-2, with 12 bases that match TRBD1. From germline, CDR1 is SNHLY and CDR2 FYNNEI. V lost 4 bases, J lost 6 bases, and 6 bases stayed unmatched. The length of the CDR3 is 16 residues. CDR3 sequence: CASSARGQGAAGELFF. DNA for the CDR3: TGTGCCAGCAGTGCGCGGGGACAGGGGGCAGCCGGGGAGCTGTTTTTT. Together with reference TRBV2 and TRBJ2-2, the CDR3 gives the full variable domain: EPEVTQTPSHQVTQMGQEVILRCVPISNHLYFYWYRQILGQKVEFLVSFYNNEISEKSEIFDDQFSVERPDGSNFTLKIRSTKLEDSAMYFCASSARGQGAAGELFFGEGSRLTVL.

The CDR3 nucleotides are TGTGCCAGTAGTATGGGATGGTACGGTATCGGATATGGCTACACCTTC. Translation gives CASSMGWYGIGYGYTF. This chain links TRBV19 with TRBJ1-2; D unresolved. Germline assignment: CDR1 LNHDA and CDR2 SQIVND (reference sequence). The V and J ends lost 3 bases and 5 bases respectively, with 19 bases between them. This CDR3 spans 16 amino acids.

This chain joins TRBV4-3 and TRBJ2-7, with 16 bases aligning to TRBD2. V lost 0 bases to trimming and J lost 2 bases; unmatched junction nucleotides: 4. The CDR3 spans 18 residues. Germline V gene lookup returns CDR1 LGHNA and CDR2 YSLEER. CDR3 nucleotides: TGCGCCAGCAGCCAAGATCCGGGACTAGCGGGAGGGCCCTACGAGCAGTACTTC. Amino acids: CASSQDPGLAGGPYEQYF.

The DNA of the CDR3 is TGTGCCAGCAGTTACTCAGCCTGGTCCTATGGCTACACCTTC. Amino acids: CASSYSAWSYGYTF. J is TRBJ1-2 and V is TRBV6-5, with D uncertain. The CDR3 has 14 amino acids. Germline V lookup: CDR1 MNHEY, CDR2 SVGAGI. Trimming cost V 0 bases and J 4 bases, with 9 bases left between them.

The CDR3 protein is CASSFRQAYNEQFF. Here the CDR3 DNA reads TGTGCCAGCAGTTTTAGACAGGCGTACAATGAGCAGTTCTTC. The chain couples TRBV28 to TRBJ2-1, with D possibly TRBD1 on 6 matching bases. The V gene's germline CDR1 is MDHEN and CDR2 SYDVKM. The CDR3 extends over 14 amino acids. Trimming took off 3 bases at V and 4 bases at J, with 10 bases between the two ends.

The chain carries TRBV9 and TRBJ2-1; TRBD1 agrees at 9 bases. Germline V CDR1 and CDR2: SGDLS, YYNGEE. V lost 3 bases, J lost 8 bases, and 12 bases stayed unmatched. CDR3 length: 16 amino acids. The CDR3 nucleotides read TGTGCCAGCAGCGACAGGGGGCGAGAAATCTCCGATGAGCAGTTCTTC. This gives the protein CASSDRGREISDEQFF.

This clone was seen a single time. The chain uses TRBV15 and TRBJ2-7; D call uncertain. Between the trimmed V and J ends, which lost 0 bases and 3 bases, there was a span of 9 bases. CDR1 is LNHNV and CDR2 is YYDKDF in the germline V gene (reference sequence). The CDR3 is 14 residues long. The CDR3 DNA follows: TGTGCCACCAGCAGAGATCGGCAGGTCTACGAGCAGTACTTC. Translating it yields CATSRDRQVYEQYF.

J is TRBJ2-2 and V is TRBV7-6; no clear D. Trimming removed 2 bases at V and 0 bases at J, with 7 bases between. CDR1 and CDR2 from the germline V gene are SGHVS and FNYEAQ. The CDR3 sequence is 15 residues long. The chain's CDR3 is CASSLMETNTGELFF. For the CDR3, the DNA is TGTGCCAGCAGCTTAATGGAAACGAACACCGGGGAGCTGTTTTTT. The full variable domain, completed using reference TRBV7-6 and TRBJ2-2, is GAGVSQSPRYKVTKRGQDVALRCDPISGHVSLYWYRQALGQGPEFLTYFNYEAQQDKSGLPNDRFSAERPEGSISTLTIQRTEQRDSAMYRCASSLMETNTGELFFGEGSRLTVL.

The CDR3 DNA is TGTGCCAGCAGCTCTCTAGCGGGAGAGATGTTCTTC. It encodes CASSSLAGEMFF. V gene TRBV5-6 combines with J gene TRBJ2-1, with TRBD2 identical over 10 bases. The germline V gene encodes CDR1 SGHDT and CDR2 YYEEEE. The CDR3 contains 12 residues. V lost 3 bases to trimming and J lost 15 bases; unmatched junction nucleotides: 6.

The table lists this clone with a count of one. The V gene is TRBV5-6, the J gene TRBJ1-2, with 7 nucleotides matching TRBD1. The CDR3 has 16 residues. V dropped 4 bases and J dropped 5; count of bases not matched to a gene: 14. The germline V gene has CDR1 SGHDT and CDR2 YYEEEE. The CDR3 nucleotides read TGTGCCAGCAGCGGAGAGACAGGGCTCGCCGTATATGGCTACACCTTC. Its translation is CASSGETGLAVYGYTF.

The chain combines TRBV28 with TRBJ2-7; 11 positions match TRBD2. V shed 4 bases and J 2 bases; nucleotides not matched to a gene: 10. The CDR3 contains 17 residues. Germline V gives CDR1 MDHEN, CDR2 SYDVKM. CDR3 region: CASSSDRLAGSTYEQYF. The CDR3 nucleotides read TGTGCCAGCAGTTCGGACAGACTAGCGGGATCTACCTACGAGCAGTACTTC.